The table lists the clone carrying this T cell receptor (beta chain) with a few counts. Antigen specificity is unknown. One entry per CDR3 protein results from TCRdb running MiXCR on the reads. The sample yields about 770,000 distinct CDR3 sequences, under 35% seen once. This sample was included in a study of T cell repertoires in cytomegalovirus infection. The CDR3 consists of 14 residues. Germline V gives CDR1 LGHNA, CDR2 YSLEER. V lost 1 base and J lost 5, with 11 bases in between. V usage is TRBV4-3 and J usage is TRBJ1-1; D unclear. This clonotype originated in a human donor in good health (CMV status not recorded). Some clones in this sample may be carry-over from other donors' samples. Source: cultured CD8+ T cells from PBMCs, taken from culture after CMV antigen stimulation. The CDR3, as DNA: TGCGCCAGCAGCCAAGTGGGAGTTTCGACTGAAGCTTTCTTT. Amino acids: CASSQVGVSTEAFF.